This TCR beta chain was profiled in a study of monozygotic twins with inflammatory bowel disease. Germline CDR1 and CDR2: MNHEY and SVGEGT. The length of the CDR3 is 12 residues. TCRdb re-called the 5' RACE reads, yielding one record per CDR3 amino acid sequence without DNA. The sample has around 210,000 distinct CDR3 sequences; the top ten hold roughly 7.5%. The sequence derives from a human donor with ulcerative colitis or Crohn's disease, or a healthy co-twin of an affected twin (not recorded which). This rearrangement joins TRBV6-2 or TRBV6-3 to TRBJ2-5. The sequenced material came from blood. CDR3: CASSEETETQYF.